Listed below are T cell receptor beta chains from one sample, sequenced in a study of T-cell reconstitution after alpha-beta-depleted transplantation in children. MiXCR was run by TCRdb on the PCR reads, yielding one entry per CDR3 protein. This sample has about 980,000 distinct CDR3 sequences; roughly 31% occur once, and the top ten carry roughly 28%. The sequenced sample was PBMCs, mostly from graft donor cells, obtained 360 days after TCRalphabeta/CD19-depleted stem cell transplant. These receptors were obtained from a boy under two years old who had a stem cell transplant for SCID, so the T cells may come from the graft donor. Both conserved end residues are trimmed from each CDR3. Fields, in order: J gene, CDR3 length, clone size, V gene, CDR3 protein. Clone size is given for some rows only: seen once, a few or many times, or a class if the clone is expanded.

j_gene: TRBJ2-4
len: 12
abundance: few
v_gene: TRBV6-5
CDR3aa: ASSYSGPPDIQY

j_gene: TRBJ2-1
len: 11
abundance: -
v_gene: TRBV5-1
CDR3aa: ASSRDWNNEQF

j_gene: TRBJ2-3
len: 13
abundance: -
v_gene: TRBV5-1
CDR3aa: ASRARQLNTDTQY

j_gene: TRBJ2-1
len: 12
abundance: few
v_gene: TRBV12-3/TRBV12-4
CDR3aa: ASSLRAGNNEQF

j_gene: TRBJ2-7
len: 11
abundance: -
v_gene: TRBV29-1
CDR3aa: SVDIPGSYEQY

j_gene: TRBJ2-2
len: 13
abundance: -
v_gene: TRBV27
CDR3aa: ASLPWASNTGELF

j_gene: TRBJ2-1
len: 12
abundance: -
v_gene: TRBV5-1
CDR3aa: ASSVWRETVEQF

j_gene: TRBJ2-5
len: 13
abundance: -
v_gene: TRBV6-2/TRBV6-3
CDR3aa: ASSYLAGVTETQY

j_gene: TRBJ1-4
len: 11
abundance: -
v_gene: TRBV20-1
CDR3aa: SARDPRSEKLF

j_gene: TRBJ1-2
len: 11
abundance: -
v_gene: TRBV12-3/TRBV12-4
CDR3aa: ASSSEANYGYT